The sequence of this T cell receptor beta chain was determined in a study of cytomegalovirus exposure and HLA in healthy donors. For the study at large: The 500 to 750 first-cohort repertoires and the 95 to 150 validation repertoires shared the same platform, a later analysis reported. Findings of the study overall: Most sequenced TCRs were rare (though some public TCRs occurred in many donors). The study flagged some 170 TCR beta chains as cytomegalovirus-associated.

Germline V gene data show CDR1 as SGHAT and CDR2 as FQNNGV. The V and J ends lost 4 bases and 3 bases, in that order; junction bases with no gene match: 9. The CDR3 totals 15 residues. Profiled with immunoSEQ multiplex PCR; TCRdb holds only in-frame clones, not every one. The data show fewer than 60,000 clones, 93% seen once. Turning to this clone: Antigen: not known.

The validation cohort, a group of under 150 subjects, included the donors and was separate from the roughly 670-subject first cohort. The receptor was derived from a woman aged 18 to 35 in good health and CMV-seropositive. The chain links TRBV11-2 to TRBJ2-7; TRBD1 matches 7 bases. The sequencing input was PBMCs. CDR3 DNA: TGTGCCAGCAGCTCCCGGGACAGTAAAATCTACGAGCAGTACTTC. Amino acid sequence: CASSSRDSKIYEQYF.